The clone carrying this T cell receptor beta chain was observed many times. The V gene end was trimmed by 0 bases and the J gene end by 2 bases; junction bases not matched to a gene: 8. CDR1 and CDR2 from the germline V gene are DFQATT and SNEGSKA (reference sequence). The CDR3 extends over 16 amino acids. The data derive from a study of T cells in Graves' hyperthyroidism and ophthalmopathy. RNA transcripts were the template for amplifying TCR beta CDR3 regions. RT-PCR in the first round (using the HTBI primer set) targeted the TCR CDR3. A single record per CDR3 protein comes from TCRdb applying MiXCR to the multiplex PCR reads. This table has about 360,000 distinct CDR3 sequences, roughly 13% appearing once.

The J gene is TRBJ2-7, the V gene TRBV20-1; the match to TRBD2 covers 9 bases. This receptor was obtained from a woman aged 18-30 years with Graves' hyperthyroidism. Sequencing was done on a sample of blood. The CDR3 region is CSARDLGGTSPYEQYF. CDR3 DNA: TGCAGTGCTAGAGATCTCGGCGGGACTAGCCCCTACGAGCAGTACTTC.